The entry that follows covers one T cell receptor beta chain sequence. This sample stems from a study of T cell changes during pregnancy in multiple sclerosis. Germline V CDR1 and CDR2: MNHEY, SMNVEV (reference sequence). CDR3 length: 18 residues. With 6 bases clipped from V and 2 bases from J, the junction kept 18 bases outside the gene matches. Sequencing was performed with immunoSEQ multiplex PCR; in TCRdb, only in-frame clones are kept and a portion is missing. The sample consists of roughly 73,000 clones, 85% to 95% of them appearing once. The chain couples TRBV27 to TRBJ1-2, with TRBD1 matching over 7 bases. The starting material was peripheral blood, obtained in the second trimester of pregnancy. The sequence was obtained from a female donor in good health, enrolled as a control in a pregnancy study. The CDR3 spells CASSHRDSRNLHNYGYTF. CDR3 nucleotide sequence: TGTGCCAGCAGCCACCGGGACAGCCGAAACCTTCACAACTATGGCTACACCTTC.